This T cell receptor beta chain is drawn from a study of blood T cell repertoires in COVID-19 (dated by TCRdb to 2018 to 2020). Regarding the study in general: Samples covering the acute and convalescent phases of COVID-19 were provided by collaborators in the United States, Italy and Spain. The samples were drawn from the first 160 participants of the ongoing ImmuneRACE study and from roughly 1,300 subjects provided by 6 global collaborators. Subjects who had been exposed to COVID-19, were actively infected with it, or had recovered from it provided the deeply sampled blood TCRbeta repertoires that made up the dataset. The prospective study material was composed of cDNA or gDNA derived from T cells, B-cell-depleted T cells, or PBMCs. The repertoires were released in a freely available public database meant as a resource for research on the immune response to SARS-CoV-2. Nearly every sample came with metadata listing a de-identified subject ID, COVID-19 status, age in years and sex. Where available, HLA class I and class II types were obtained from metadata supplied by the sample provider rather than from assay-based typing. Overall results and qualifications from the work: Clinical and demographic metadata were provided uncurated, with the amount varying by source and participant.

The immunoSEQ Assay, a bias-controlled multiplex PCR, was used to amplify TCRbeta CDR3 regions from genomic DNA. The paper's data handling went like this. The number of nucleated cells in each sample was estimated by amplification of reference gene primers within the assay. Sequence reads were collapsed and filtered to measure the absolute abundance of every unique TCRbeta CDR3 rearrangement. Productive Simpson clonality was computed per sample as the square root of Simpson's diversity index over productive rearrangements. TCRdb stores this immuneACCESS table with in-frame sequences only. Part of the clones is absent; in the studies checked, under half of the shortfall reflects unresolved V genes, and no reason is known for the rest. V, J and clone size reflect that table, while D and trimming were determined from the DNA. Across this sample there are about 79,000 clones, with around 90% seen only once. Of the sample, 4% to 5.5% falls within the top ten clones.

Whole blood was collected in K2EDTA tubes by collaborating institutions according to the institutions' own protocols. For TCRbeta analysis, collaborators shipped samples in one of three forms: frozen whole blood, isolated PBMCs, or DNA extracted from either of those sample types. As to this clone: It has no known antigen specificity. Base qualities are missing; no much larger clone stands one base away.

V is shortened by 1 base, J by 4 bases, and the region joining them spans 23 bases. For CDR1 and CDR2, the germline V gene (reference sequence) lists LGHDT and YNNKEL. The cysteine opens and the phenylalanine closes a CDR3 of 19 amino acids. Only the CDR3 portion is preserved as DNA: 57 bases, with reading frame beginning at the first base. The clonotype was recovered from a man aged 50 to 59 with active COVID-19. Sequences were obtained from peripheral blood. In this chain, TRBV3-1 (or the pseudogene TRBV3-2) is recombined with TRBJ2-1; the D segment could be TRBD1, given 6 matching bases. CDR3 protein: CASSQATHLTGSKYNEQFF. The DNA sequence is given as TGTGCCAGCAGCCAAGCCACACACTTGACAGGTTCCAAATACAATGAGCAGTTCTTC.